This TCR beta chain came from a study of cytotoxic CD8 clonotypes in ibrutinib-treated CLL. The study, taken as a whole, reports: Clonality, elevated at ibrutinib response, dropped back toward baseline at progression.

Profiled with immunoSEQ multiplex PCR; TCRdb holds only in-frame clones, not every one. This sample has more than 200,000 clones; 70% occur once, and the top ten carry approximately 15%. This clone appeared a few times. As yet, its antigen is unknown. The germline V gene encodes CDR1 LGHNA and CDR2 YSLEER. The CDR3 spans 17 residues. With 0 bases clipped from V and 0 bases from J, the junction kept 6 bases outside the gene matches. The material was PBMCs, obtained after 24 months of ibrutinib treatment. The chain carries TRBV4-3 and TRBJ2-7; 9 positions match TRBD2. This clonotype was obtained from a human donor with chronic lymphocytic leukemia. CDR3 region: CASSQEVAGDLSYEQYF. The CDR3 DNA sequence: TGCGCCAGCAGCCAAGAGGTAGCGGGAGACCTCTCCTACGAGCAGTACTTC.